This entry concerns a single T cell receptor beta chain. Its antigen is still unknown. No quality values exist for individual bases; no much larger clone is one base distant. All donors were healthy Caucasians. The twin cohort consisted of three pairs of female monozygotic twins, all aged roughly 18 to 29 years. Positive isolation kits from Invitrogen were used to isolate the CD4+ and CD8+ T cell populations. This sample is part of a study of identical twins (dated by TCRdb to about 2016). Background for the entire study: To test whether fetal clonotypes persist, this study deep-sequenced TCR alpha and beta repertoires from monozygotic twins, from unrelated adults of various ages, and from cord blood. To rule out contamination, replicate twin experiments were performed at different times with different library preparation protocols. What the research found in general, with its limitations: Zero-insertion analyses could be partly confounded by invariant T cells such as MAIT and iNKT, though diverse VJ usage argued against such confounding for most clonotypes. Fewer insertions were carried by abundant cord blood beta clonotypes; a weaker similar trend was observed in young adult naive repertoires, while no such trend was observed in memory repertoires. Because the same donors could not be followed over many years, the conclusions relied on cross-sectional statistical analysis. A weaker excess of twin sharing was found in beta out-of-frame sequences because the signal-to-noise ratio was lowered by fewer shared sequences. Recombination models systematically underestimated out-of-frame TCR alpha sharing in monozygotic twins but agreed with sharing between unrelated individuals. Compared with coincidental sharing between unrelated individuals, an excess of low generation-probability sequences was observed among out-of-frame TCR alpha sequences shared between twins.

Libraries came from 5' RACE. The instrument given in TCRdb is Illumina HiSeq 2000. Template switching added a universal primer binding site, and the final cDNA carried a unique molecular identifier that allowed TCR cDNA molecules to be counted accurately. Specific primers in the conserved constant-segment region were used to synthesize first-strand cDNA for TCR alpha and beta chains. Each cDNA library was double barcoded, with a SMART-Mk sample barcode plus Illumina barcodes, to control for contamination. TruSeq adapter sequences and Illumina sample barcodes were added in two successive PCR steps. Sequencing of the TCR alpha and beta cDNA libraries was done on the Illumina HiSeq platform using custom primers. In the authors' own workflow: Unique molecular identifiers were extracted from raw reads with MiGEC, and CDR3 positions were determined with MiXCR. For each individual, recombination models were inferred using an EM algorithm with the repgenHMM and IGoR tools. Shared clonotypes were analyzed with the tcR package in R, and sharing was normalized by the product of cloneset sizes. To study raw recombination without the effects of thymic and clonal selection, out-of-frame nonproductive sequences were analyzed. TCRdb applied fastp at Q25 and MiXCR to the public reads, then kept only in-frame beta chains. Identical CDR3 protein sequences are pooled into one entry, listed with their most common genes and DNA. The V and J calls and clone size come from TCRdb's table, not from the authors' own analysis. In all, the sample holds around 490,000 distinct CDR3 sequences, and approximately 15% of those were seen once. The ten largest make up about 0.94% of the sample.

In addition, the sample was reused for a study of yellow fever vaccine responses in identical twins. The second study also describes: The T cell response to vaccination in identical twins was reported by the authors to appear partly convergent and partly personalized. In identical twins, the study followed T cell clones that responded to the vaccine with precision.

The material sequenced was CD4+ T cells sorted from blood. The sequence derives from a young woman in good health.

The CDR3 is CASSPRQGLAKNIQYF. DNA sequence: TGTGCCAGCTCACCACGGCAGGGCCTAGCCAAAAACATTCAGTACTTC. The chain joins TRBV18 to TRBJ2-4; 5 matching bases give a weak D call of TRBD1. Trimming at the junction amounts to 1 base on V and 0 bases on J, and the germline ends lie 10 bases apart. In the germline V gene, CDR1 corresponds to KGHSH and CDR2 to LQKENI. The CDR3 goes from the cysteine to the phenylalanine over 16 residues. CDR3 DNA only is kept here, 48 bases in frame from base 1.